Below, 19 T cell receptor beta chains from the same sample are listed, as sequenced in a study of blood T cells in healthy people across ages (dated by TCRdb to about 2015). Library preparation employed 5' RACE. The listed sequencing device is Illumina HiSeq 2500. A second PCR of roughly 7 to 11 cycles was performed with a sample-barcoded 5' primer and a J-beta primer mix. TCRdb took the public reads, trimmed them with fastp at Q25, ran MiXCR for clone calling and kept in-frame beta chains. CDR3 protein duplicates are merged, each entry listing the most common genes and DNA. For this sample there are about 620,000 distinct CDR3 sequences; around 50% appear just once. The ten biggest clones cover approximately 12% of the sample. Input material: blood. The receptors here all came from a woman older than 75 in good health.

This chain links TRBV7-9 with TRBJ2-1, with D perhaps matching TRBD2 (6 bases). V was shortened by 2 bases and J by 5 bases, with 13 bases between the two germline ends. The CDR3 totals 15 residues. Germline lookup yields CDR1 SEHNR and CDR2 FQNEAQ (reference sequence). DNA of the CDR3: TGTGCCAGCAGCTTACAAGGGACTGGCCACAATGAGCAGTTCTTC. It translates to CASSLQGTGHNEQFF.

This chain uses TRBV2 with TRBJ2-3, with D possibly TRBD1 on 6 matching bases. CDR3 length equals 13 residues. V was pared by 11 bases and J by 4 bases, with 16 bases between. Germline V gene sequence: CDR1 SNHLY, CDR2 FYNNEI. This CDR3 is CAVTGLGPDTQYF. The DNA of the CDR3 is TGTGCCGTCACAGGGCTGGGGCCAGATACGCAGTATTTT. The whole variable domain, filled in from reference TRBV2 and TRBJ2-3, reads EPEVTQTPSHQVTQMGQEVILRCVPISNHLYFYWYRQILGQKVEFLVSFYNNEISEKSEIFDDQFSVERPDGSNFTLKIRSTKLEDSAMYFCAVTGLGPDTQYFGPGTRLTVL.

This clonotype was seen at least ten times. The genes are TRBV6-6 and TRBJ2-1; a possible D gene is TRBD1 (5 bases). Germline V gives CDR1 MNHNY, CDR2 SVGAGI (reference sequence). The CDR3 sequence is 12 residues long. Trimming pared 4 bases from V and 8 bases from J, leaving 9 bases between. As DNA, the CDR3 is TGTGCCAGCAGTTCCCCAGGGTATGAGCAGTTCTTC. Amino acids: CASSSPGYEQFF.

The genes are TRBV29-1 and TRBJ2-5; possibly TRBD1 or TRBD2 for D (5 bases each). V was cut by 7 bases and J by 1 base, with 13 bases left in between. Germline CDR1 reads SQVTM; CDR2 reads ANQGSEA. The CDR3 spans 13 residues. Here the CDR3 DNA reads TGCAGCGCCCCGGGGCGGATCCAAGAGACCCAGTACTTC. It yields the protein CSAPGRIQETQYF.

The table lists this clonotype with many counts. This chain connects TRBV25-1 to TRBJ2-5; D not certain. The V gene lost 4 bases and the J gene lost 7 bases, with 16 bases spanning the gap. The germline gives CDR1 MGHDK, CDR2 SYGVNS. This CDR3 contains 14 residues. CDR3 in DNA: TGTGCCAGCAGTGGGGAAGAGGTTTCGGCGACCCAGTACTTC. Its protein is CASSGEEVSATQYF.

The chain has TRBV29-1 and TRBJ1-1; TRBD1 is a possible D gene (6 bases). CDR1 and CDR2 from the germline V gene are SQVTM and ANQGSEA. The V end was cut by 6 bases, the J end by 7 bases, with 18 bases between. This CDR3 comprises 13 residues. The CDR3 region is CSVETGSGFEAFF. DNA for the CDR3: TGCAGCGTCGAGACAGGTTCAGGATTTGAAGCTTTCTTT.

In regard to this clonotype: Being one base from a much bigger clone, this may be a read error. The V call is TRBV28, the J call TRBJ2-7, with 10 bases that match TRBD1. CDR1 and CDR2 (germline): MDHEN, SYDVKM. This CDR3 contains 14 residues. CDR3 bases: TGTGTCAGCAGTCGACAGGGGGCGGCGTACGAGCAGTACTTC. Translated: CVSSRQGAAYEQYF.

V gene TRBV12-3 or TRBV12-4 combines with J gene TRBJ1-5, with unresolved D. The CDR3 length is 14 residues. Trimming removed 1 base at V and 6 bases at J, with 10 bases between. Written as DNA, the CDR3 is TGTGCCAGCAGTTTAGGTGGAGGACCTCAGCCCCAGCATTTT. This gives the protein CASSLGGGPQPQHF.

Points on this clonotype: A much larger clonotype is one base distant, so this may be a read error. The genes are TRBV28 and TRBJ2-7; 10 bases are a match to TRBD1. This CDR3 is built from 15 residues. Germline CDR1 MDHEN, CDR2 SYDVKM. Here the CDR3 reads CASSLWGTGEYGQYF. DNA of the CDR3: TGTGCCAGCAGTTTATGGGGGACAGGGGAGTACGGGCAGTACTTC. Using reference TRBV28 and TRBJ2-7 for the parts outside the CDR3, the full variable domain is DVKVTQSSRYLVKRTGEKVFLECVQDMDHENMFWYRQDPGLGLRLIYFSYDVKMKEKGDIPEGYSVSREKKERFSLILESASTNQTSMYLCASSLWGTGEYGQYFGPGTRLTVT.

The J gene is TRBJ2-3, the V gene TRBV20-1; 8 nucleotides line up with TRBD2. J lost 2 bases, V lost 6 bases, and 10 bases had no gene match. Germline assignment: CDR1 DFQATT and CDR2 SNEGSKA (reference sequence). The CDR3 consists of 15 residues. CDR3 region: CSAQRAGDLTDTQYF. The CDR3 bases are TGCAGTGCCCAGCGAGCGGGGGACCTCACAGATACGCAGTATTTT.

Regarding this clonotype: The junction does not match germline at one end; this may be a read error. V gene TRBV11-1 combines with J gene TRBJ2-3; 9 bases match TRBD1. The V gene's germline CDR1 is SGHAT and CDR2 FQDESV (reference sequence). The CDR3 runs to 13 residues. The DNA for the CDR3 is TGTGCCAGCAGCTTGGGACAGGGAGATGCGCAGTATTTT. It specifies CASSLGQGDAQYF.

The J gene is TRBJ2-3, the V gene TRBV29-1; D could derive from TRBD1 or TRBD2 (6 bases each). Trimming removed 6 bases at V and 4 bases at J, with 17 bases between. CDR1 and CDR2 (germline): SQVTM, ANQGSEA. This CDR3 spans 14 amino acids. CDR3: CSVSLGGLADTQYF. The CDR3 nucleotides are TGCAGCGTGTCCCTTGGGGGGCTAGCAGATACGCAGTATTTT.

In this sample, this clonotype turned up once. With a much larger clone just one base away, this may be a read error. V usage is TRBV20-1 and J usage is TRBJ2-7; D uncertain. V was shortened by 3 bases and J by 5 bases, with 14 bases between the two germline ends. CDR3 length equals 13 residues. In germline, CDR1 is DFQATT, CDR2 SNEGSKA (reference sequence). The CDR3 sequence: CSARMAGADEQYF. The CDR3 DNA sequence: TGCAGTGCTAGGATGGCCGGAGCCGACGAGCAGTACTTC.

At least ten counts were recorded for this clonotype. The chain joins TRBV12-3 or TRBV12-4 to TRBJ1-5; D uncertain. The CDR3 totals 14 residues. Between the trimmed V and J ends, which lost 1 base and 6 bases, there was a span of 10 bases. The CDR3 DNA follows: TGTGCCAGCAGTTTAGGGGAAGGAGGTCAGCCCCAGCATTTT. Its protein product is CASSLGEGGQPQHF.

With respect to this clonotype: One end of the junction is discordant with germline, which a read error may explain. The chain recombines TRBV6-5 with TRBJ2-5, with D unresolved. The CDR3 has 13 residues. Germline V gene sequence: CDR1 MNHEY, CDR2 SVGAGI. The CDR3 sequence is CAGSRRLQETQYF. Here the CDR3 DNA reads TGTGCCGGCAGTAGACGGCTACAAGAGACCCAGTACTTC.

This clonotype was seen at least ten times. The rearrangement links TRBV5-1 to TRBJ2-5, with TRBD2 identical over 7 bases. V shed 5 bases, J shed 1 base, and the junction held 5 bases outside the gene matches. This CDR3 is 14 amino acids long. Germline CDR1 is SGHRS and CDR2 is YFSETQ. The CDR3 region is CASSRWTSQETQYF. In nucleotides, the CDR3 is TGCGCCAGCAGTCGGTGGACTAGCCAAGAGACCCAGTACTTC.

This clonotype occurred a few times. The rearrangement links TRBV15 to TRBJ2-5; 11 bases map to TRBD2. The last part of the DNA fits TRBJ2-7 better; the J call may be wrong. The CDR3 extends over 14 amino acids. Germline V gives CDR1 LNHNV, CDR2 YYDKDF (reference sequence). CDR3: CATSSASGRYEQYF. The CDR3 DNA sequence: TGTGCCACCAGCTCGGCTAGCGGGAGGTACGAGCAGTACTTC.

The V call is TRBV10-3, the J call TRBJ1-1; no clear D gene. This CDR3 is 15 amino acids long. Between the trimmed V and J ends, which lost 6 bases and 0 bases, there was a span of 14 bases. The germline V gene has CDR1 ENHRY and CDR2 SYGVKD. As DNA, the CDR3 is TGTGCCATCAGGACGCCCGGCGGAATGAACACTGAAGCTTTCTTT. Translation gives CAIRTPGGMNTEAFF.

V and J are TRBV5-1 and TRBJ2-7, with a weak D call TRBD2 (5 bases). This CDR3 is 14 amino acids long. Germline values: CDR1 SGHRS, CDR2 YFSETQ. Trimming took 0 bases from V and 3 from J, leaving 10 bases between them. The CDR3 is CASSLGSGLYEQYF. CDR3 sequence (DNA): TGCGCCAGCAGCTTGGGATCTGGACTCTACGAGCAGTACTTC.